This T cell receptor (beta chain) stems from a study of blood T cell repertoires in COVID-19. This clone was recorded only once. V dropped 3 bases and J dropped 5 bases, with 17 bases sitting between them. CDR3 length: 17 amino acids. Germline V gene lookup returns CDR1 KGHSH and CDR2 LQKENI. Clones were read by immunoSEQ multiplex PCR, and TCRdb kept only the in-frame ones, dropping some. The top ten clones hold about 0.74% of a sample with 250,000 or so clones, approximately 86% of them seen once. The J gene is TRBJ1-6, the V gene TRBV18; D is ambiguous. Sequencing was performed on peripheral blood. The sequence was collected from a woman aged 30 to 39 with acute or convalescent COVID-19. CDR3 in amino acids: CASSPMTQTFNNSPLHF. Here the CDR3 DNA reads TGTGCCAGCTCACCGATGACACAGACGTTTAATAATTCACCCCTCCACTTT.